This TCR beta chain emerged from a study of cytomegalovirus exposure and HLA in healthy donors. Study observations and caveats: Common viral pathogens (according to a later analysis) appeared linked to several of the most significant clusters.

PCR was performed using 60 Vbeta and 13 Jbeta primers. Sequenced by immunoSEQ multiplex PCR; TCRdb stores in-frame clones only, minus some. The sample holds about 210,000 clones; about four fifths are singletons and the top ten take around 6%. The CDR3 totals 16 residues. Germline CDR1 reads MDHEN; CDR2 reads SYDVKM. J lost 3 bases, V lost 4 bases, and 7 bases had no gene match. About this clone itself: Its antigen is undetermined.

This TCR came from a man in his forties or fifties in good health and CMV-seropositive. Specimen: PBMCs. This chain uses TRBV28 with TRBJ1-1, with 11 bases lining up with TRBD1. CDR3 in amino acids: CASSSDRGPADTEAFF. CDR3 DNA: TGTGCCAGCAGTTCGGACAGGGGGCCAGCGGACACTGAAGCTTTCTTT.